This T cell receptor (beta chain) was identified in a study of control samples from healthy donors and cancer patients. Data came from immunoSEQ multiplex PCR; TCRdb stores just in-frame clones and leaves some out. The sample has around 180,000 clones; approximately 86% are singletons. The CDR3 consists of 16 residues. The V end lost 2 bases, the J end lost 6 bases, and 17 bases lay between the germline ends. Germline loops: CDR1 MDHEN, CDR2 SYDVKM. This chain links TRBV28 with TRBJ1-5; D is uncertain. The sequence was collected from a young woman in good health. The sequenced sample consisted of blood. The CDR3 DNA reads TGTGCCAGCAGTTTAGTGCCGGACCCTCTCCGTCAGCCCCAGCATTTT. Amino acids: CASSLVPDPLRQPQHF.